Below, one T cell receptor beta chain is given with its context. The entry originates in a study of OX40 agonist ivuxolimab in advanced cancers. TCRdb's table, derived via immunoSEQ multiplex PCR, lists solely in-frame clones and lacks some. This table has about 60,000 clones, roughly 85% appearing once. The CDR3 consists of 16 residues. Germline loops: CDR1 SNHLY, CDR2 FYNNEI. J gave up 3 bases and V 6 bases, and 10 bases lay outside the gene matches. The origin of this receptor is an adult with an advanced solid tumor such as melanoma, head and neck, liver or kidney cancer. The source was CD4+ or CD8+ T cells sorted from blood, collected in a trial of the OX40 agonist ivuxolimab. The chain uses TRBV2 and TRBJ2-3, with 9 bases that match TRBD1. CDR3: CASRFTGGQLTDTQYF. The DNA of the CDR3 is TGTGCCAGCAGGTTCACAGGGGGCCAGTTAACAGATACGCAGTATTTT.